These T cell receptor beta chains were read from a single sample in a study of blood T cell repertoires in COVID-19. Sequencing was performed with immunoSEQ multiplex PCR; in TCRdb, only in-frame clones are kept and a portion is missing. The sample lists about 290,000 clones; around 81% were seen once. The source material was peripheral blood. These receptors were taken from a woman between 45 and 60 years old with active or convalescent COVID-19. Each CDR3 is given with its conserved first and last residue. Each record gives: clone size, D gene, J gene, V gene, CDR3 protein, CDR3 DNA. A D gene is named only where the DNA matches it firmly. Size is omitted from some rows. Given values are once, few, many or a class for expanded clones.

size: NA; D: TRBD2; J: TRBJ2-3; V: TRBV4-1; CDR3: CASSHLAGGTATDTQYF; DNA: TGCGCCAGCAGCCATTTAGCGGGAGGAACCGCCACAGATACGCAGTATTTT
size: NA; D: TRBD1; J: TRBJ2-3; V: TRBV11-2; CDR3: CASSLKTGRTDTQYF; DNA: TGTGCCAGCAGCTTAAAGACAGGGCGCACAGATACGCAGTATTTT
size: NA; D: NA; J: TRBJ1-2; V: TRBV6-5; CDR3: CASRAGTIYGYTF; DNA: TGTGCCAGCAGGGCCGGGACAATCTATGGCTACACCTTC
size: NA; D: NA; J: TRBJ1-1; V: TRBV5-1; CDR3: CASSWQGGSEAFF; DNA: TGCGCCAGCAGCTGGCAGGGAGGCTCTGAAGCTTTCTTT
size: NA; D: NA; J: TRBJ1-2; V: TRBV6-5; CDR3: CASRDSNYGYTF; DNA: TGTGCCAGCAGGGACAGCAACTATGGCTACACCTTC
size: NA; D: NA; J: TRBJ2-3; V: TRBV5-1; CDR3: CASSAPADTQYF; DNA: TGCGCCAGCAGCGCCCCAGCGGATACGCAGTATTTT
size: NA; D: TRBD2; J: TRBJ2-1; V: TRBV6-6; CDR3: CASSGTSVAYNEQFF; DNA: TGTGCCAGCAGTGGGACTAGCGTCGCCTACAATGAGCAGTTCTTC
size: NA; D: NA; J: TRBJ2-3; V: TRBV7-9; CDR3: CASSLDLSTDTQYF; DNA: TGTGCCAGCAGCTTAGACTTAAGCACAGATACGCAGTATTTT
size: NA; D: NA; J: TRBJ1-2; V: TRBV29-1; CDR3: CSVAGDGYTF; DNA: TGCAGCGTTGCTGGAGATGGCTACACCTTC
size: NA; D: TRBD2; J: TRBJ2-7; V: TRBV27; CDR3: CASSLNLAGVNEQYF; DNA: TGTGCCAGCAGTTTAAACCTAGCGGGAGTAAACGAGCAGTACTTC
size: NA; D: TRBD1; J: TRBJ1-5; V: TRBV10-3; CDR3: CATGDSYSNQPQHF; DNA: TGTGCCACAGGGGACAGTTATAGCAATCAGCCCCAGCATTTT
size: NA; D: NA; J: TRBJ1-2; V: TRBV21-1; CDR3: CASSRDLQGVYGYTF; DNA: TGTGCCAGCAGCAGGGATCTACAGGGGGTCTATGGCTACACCTTC
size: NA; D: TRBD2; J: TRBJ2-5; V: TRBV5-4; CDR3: CASSLLTSGRAGSQYF; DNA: TGTGCCAGCAGCTTGCTGACTAGCGGGAGGGCTGGTAGCCAGTACTTC
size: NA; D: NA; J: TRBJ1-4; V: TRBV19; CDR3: CASSKGGRVNEKLFF; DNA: TGTGCCAGTAGTAAAGGCGGCAGAGTAAATGAAAAACTGTTTTTT
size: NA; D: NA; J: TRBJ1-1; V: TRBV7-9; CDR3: CASSPRQVPEAFF; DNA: TGTGCCAGCAGCCCCCGACAGGTTCCTGAAGCTTTCTTT
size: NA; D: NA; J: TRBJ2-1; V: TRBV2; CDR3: CASSAGDTYNEQFF; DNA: TGTGCCAGCAGTGCAGGGGATACCTACAATGAGCAGTTCTTC
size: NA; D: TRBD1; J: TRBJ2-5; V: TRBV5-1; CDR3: CASSAGRTGAQETQYF; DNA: TGCGCCAGCAGCGCCGGGCGGACAGGGGCTCAAGAGACCCAGTACTTC
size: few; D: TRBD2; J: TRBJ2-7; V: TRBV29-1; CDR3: CSRSGLAGVRSYEQYF; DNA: TGCAGCCGATCGGGGCTAGCGGGAGTACGGTCCTACGAGCAGTACTTC
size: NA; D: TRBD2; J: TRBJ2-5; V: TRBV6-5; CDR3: CASSAGGEGRETQYF; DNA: TGTGCCAGCAGCGCGGGGGGGGAAGGCCGAGAGACCCAGTACTTC
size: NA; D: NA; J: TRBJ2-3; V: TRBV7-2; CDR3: CASSLVAAYTDTQYF; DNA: TGTGCCAGCAGCTTAGTAGCGGCTTACACAGATACGCAGTATTTT
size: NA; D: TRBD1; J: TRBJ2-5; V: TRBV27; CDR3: CASSDLGQGLETQYF; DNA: TGTGCCAGCAGTGACCTGGGACAGGGTTTAGAGACCCAGTACTTC
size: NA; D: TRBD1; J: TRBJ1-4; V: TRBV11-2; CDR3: CASSPRDRDYEKLFF; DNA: TGTGCCAGCAGCCCCAGGGACAGGGATTATGAAAAACTGTTTTTT
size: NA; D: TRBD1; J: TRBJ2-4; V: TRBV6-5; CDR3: CASRPDRAKNIQYF; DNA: TGTGCCAGCAGACCGGACAGGGCCAAAAACATTCAGTACTTC
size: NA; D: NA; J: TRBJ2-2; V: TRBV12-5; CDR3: CASGFFLSEGTGELFF; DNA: TGTGCTAGTGGTTTTTTCCTGTCGGAGGGGACCGGGGAGCTGTTTTTT
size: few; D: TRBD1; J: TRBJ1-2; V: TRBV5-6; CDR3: CASSPGQAYGYTF; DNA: TGTGCCAGCAGCCCGGGACAGGCCTATGGCTACACCTTC
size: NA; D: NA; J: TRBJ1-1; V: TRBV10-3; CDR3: CAISDQPGRLGPEAFF; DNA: TGTGCCATCAGTGATCAACCAGGGCGACTGGGGCCTGAAGCTTTCTTT
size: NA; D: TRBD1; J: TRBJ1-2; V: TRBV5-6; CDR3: CASRRQGADGYTF; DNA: TGTGCCAGCAGACGACAGGGGGCGGATGGCTACACCTTC
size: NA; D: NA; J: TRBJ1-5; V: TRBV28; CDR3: CASSFRGAWQPQHF; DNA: TGTGCCAGCAGTTTTCGGGGGGCTTGGCAGCCCCAGCATTTT
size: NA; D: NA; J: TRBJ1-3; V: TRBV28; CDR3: CASYTSGRGSGNTIYF; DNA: TGTGCCAGCTATACCTCCGGGCGGGGCTCTGGAAACACCATATATTTT
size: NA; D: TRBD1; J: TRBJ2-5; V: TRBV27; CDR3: CASSLNPGGVQETQYF; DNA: TGTGCCAGCAGTTTAAATCCAGGGGGTGTACAAGAGACCCAGTACTTC
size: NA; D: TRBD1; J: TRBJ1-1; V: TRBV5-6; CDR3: CASSFKVTRGPEAFF; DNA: TGTGCCAGCAGCTTTAAGGTTACGAGGGGGCCTGAAGCTTTCTTT
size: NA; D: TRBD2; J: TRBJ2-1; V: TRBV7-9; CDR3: CASSSIAGGYNEQFF; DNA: TGTGCCAGCAGCTCGATAGCGGGTGGCTACAATGAGCAGTTCTTC
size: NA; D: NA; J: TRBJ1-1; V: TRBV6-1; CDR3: CASSLSDSSTEAFF; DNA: TGTGCCAGCAGCTTATCTGACAGCAGCACTGAAGCTTTCTTT
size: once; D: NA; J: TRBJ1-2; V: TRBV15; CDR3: CATSRDLTEGFGYTF; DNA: TGTGCCACCAGCAGAGATTTGACTGAAGGATTTGGCTACACCTTC
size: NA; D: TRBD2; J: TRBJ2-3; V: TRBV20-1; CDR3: CSASGREGADTQYF; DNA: TGCAGTGCCAGTGGTCGGGAGGGCGCAGATACGCAGTATTTT
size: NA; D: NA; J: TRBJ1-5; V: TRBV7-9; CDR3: CASSLLGDQHF; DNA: TGTGCCAGCAGCTTATTAGGGGACCAGCATTTT
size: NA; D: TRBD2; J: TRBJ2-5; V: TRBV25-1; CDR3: CASIKGLAGGVETQYF; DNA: TGTGCCAGCATCAAGGGACTAGCGGGAGGGGTGGAGACCCAGTACTTC
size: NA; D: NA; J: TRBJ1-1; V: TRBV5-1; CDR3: CASSEGHSNTEAFF; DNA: TGCGCCAGCAGCGAGGGACATTCGAACACTGAAGCTTTCTTT
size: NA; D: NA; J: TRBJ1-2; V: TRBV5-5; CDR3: CASSLEAGLYGYTF; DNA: TGTGCCAGCAGCTTGGAAGCTGGGCTCTATGGCTACACCTTC
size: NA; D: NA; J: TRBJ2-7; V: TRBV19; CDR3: CASSGAGMMVYEQYF; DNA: TGTGCCAGTAGCGGCGCCGGGATGATGGTCTACGAGCAGTACTTC
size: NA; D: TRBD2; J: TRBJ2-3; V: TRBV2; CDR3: CASRETSGIADTQYF; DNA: TGTGCCAGCAGGGAAACTAGCGGGATCGCAGATACGCAGTATTTT
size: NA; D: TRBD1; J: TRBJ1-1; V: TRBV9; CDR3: CASSVGGSGQQAFF; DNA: TGTGCCAGCAGCGTAGGAGGTTCGGGACAGCAAGCTTTCTTT
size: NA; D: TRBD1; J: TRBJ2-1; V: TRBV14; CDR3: CASSQVPRQGAYNEQFF; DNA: TGTGCCAGCAGCCAAGTTCCCCGACAGGGGGCCTACAATGAGCAGTTCTTC
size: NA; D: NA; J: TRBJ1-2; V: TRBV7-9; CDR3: CASSLGVTANYGYTF; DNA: TGTGCCAGCAGCTTAGGGGTGACAGCAAACTATGGCTACACCTTC
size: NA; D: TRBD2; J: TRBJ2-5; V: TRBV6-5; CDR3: CASSPTSRQETQYF; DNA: TGTGCCAGCAGCCCGACTAGCCGCCAAGAGACCCAGTACTTC
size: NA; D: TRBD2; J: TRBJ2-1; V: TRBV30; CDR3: CAWSEGLSDYNEQFF; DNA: TGTGCCTGGAGCGAGGGACTATCGGACTACAATGAGCAGTTCTTC